Listed here is a single TCR beta chain. The sample holds other DNA sequences that translate to the same CDR3. This specimen comes from a study of T cell responses to AZD1222 COVID-19 vaccine. This CDR3 is 14 amino acids long. V was trimmed by 5 bases and J by 2 bases, leaving 11 bases between them. The germline V gene has CDR1 SGHTA and CDR2 FQGTGA. Here immunoSEQ multiplex PCR was the method, and the copy in TCRdb shows in-frame clones only, minus some. The repertoire consists of 250,000 to 300,000 clones, with almost 95% occurring once and the leading ten covering around 0.6%. This sample comprised peripheral blood, obtained 28 days after the second AZD1222 dose. The receptor was derived from an adult who received the AZD1222 COVID-19 vaccine. V is TRBV7-3 and J is TRBJ2-3, with D perhaps matching TRBD2 (6 bases). The CDR3 bases are TGTGCCAGCAGCCCGGGACTTTCCACAGATACGCAGTATTTT. As protein: CASSPGLSTDTQYF.